What follows are 6 T cell receptor beta chains derived from one specimen sequenced in a study of blood T cell repertoires in COVID-19. This table comes from immunoSEQ multiplex PCR, and its TCRdb copy is limited to in-frame clones, with some not included. Altogether about 180,000 clones are present, about 80% being singletons, with the ten largest covering approximately 7.1%. Material for sequencing was peripheral blood. These receptors were taken from a human donor in a cohort sampled during active COVID-19.

V gene TRBV30 combines with J gene TRBJ2-6; D gene ambiguous. The CDR3 runs to 15 residues. Trimming removed 3 bases at V and 4 bases at J, with 13 bases between. CDR1 and CDR2 (germline): GTSNPN, SVGIG (reference sequence). CDR3 sequence reads: CAWSAAAAGANVLTF. CDR3 sequence (DNA): TGTGCCTGGAGCGCGGCGGCGGCGGGGGCCAACGTCCTGACTTTC.

This chain connects TRBV9 to TRBJ2-5, with 8 bases matching TRBD1. There are 16 residues in the CDR3. Trimming at V came to 0 bases and at J to 4 bases, leaving 8 bases not matched to a gene. Germline V lookup: CDR1 SGDLS, CDR2 YYNGEE. This CDR3 is CASSVVGQGAGETQYF. In DNA, the CDR3 is TGTGCCAGCAGCGTAGTTGGGCAGGGGGCCGGAGAGACCCAGTACTTC.

The gene calls are TRBV19 and TRBJ1-5; the match to TRBD1 covers 7 bases. The CDR3 totals 15 residues. The germline V gene encodes CDR1 LNHDA and CDR2 SQIVND (reference sequence). The V gene end was trimmed by 6 bases and the J gene end by 5 bases; junction bases not matched to a gene: 10. CDR3 bases: TGTGCCAGTAGCCGCCGACAGGGCCGAGATCAGCCCCAGCATTTT. Amino acid sequence: CASSRRQGRDQPQHF.

This chain joins TRBV5-1 and TRBJ1-5, with D possibly matching TRBD1 (6 bases). The CDR3 covers 14 residues. The V gene's germline CDR1 is SGHRS and CDR2 YFSETQ. Trimming took 5 bases from V and 1 from J, leaving 10 bases between them. The CDR3 coding sequence is TGCGCCAGCAGTATGGGGGCGAGCAATCAGCCCCAGCATTTT. Translating it yields CASSMGASNQPQHF.

This chain joins TRBV7-9 and TRBJ1-2; no clear D gene. The CDR3 contains 13 residues. V was pared by 2 bases and J by 8 bases, with 12 bases between. Germline V gives CDR1 SEHNR, CDR2 FQNEAQ (reference sequence). CDR3 nucleotides: TGTGCCAGCAGCTTACAGGCCGATTCGGGCTACACCTTC. It yields the protein CASSLQADSGYTF.

The chain links TRBV19 to TRBJ2-7; D is ambiguous. CDR1 is LNHDA and CDR2 is SQIVND in the germline V gene (reference sequence). Trimming took off 6 bases at V and 2 bases at J, with 14 bases between the two ends. The CDR3 has 14 residues. The CDR3 spells CASSTRVETYEQYF. The CDR3 bases are TGTGCCAGTAGCACCCGAGTTGAGACCTACGAGCAGTACTTC. The whole variable domain, remainder taken from reference TRBV19 and TRBJ2-7, is DGGITQSPKYLFRKEGQNVTLSCEQNLNHDAMYWYRQDPGQGLRLIYYSQIVNDFQKGDIAEGYSVSREKKESFPLTVTSAQKNPTAFYLCASSTRVETYEQYFGPGTRLTVT.